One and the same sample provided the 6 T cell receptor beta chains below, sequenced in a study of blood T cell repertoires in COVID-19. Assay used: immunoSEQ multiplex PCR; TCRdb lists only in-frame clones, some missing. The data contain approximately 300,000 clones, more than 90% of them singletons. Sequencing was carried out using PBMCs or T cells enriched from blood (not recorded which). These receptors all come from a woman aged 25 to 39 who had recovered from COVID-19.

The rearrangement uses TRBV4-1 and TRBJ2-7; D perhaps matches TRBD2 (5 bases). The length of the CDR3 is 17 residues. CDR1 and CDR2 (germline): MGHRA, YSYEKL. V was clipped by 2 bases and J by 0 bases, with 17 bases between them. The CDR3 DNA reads TGCGCCAGCAGCCAACGGGAATGGCCAGAAATCTCCTACGAGCAGTACTTC. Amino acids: CASSQREWPEISYEQYF.

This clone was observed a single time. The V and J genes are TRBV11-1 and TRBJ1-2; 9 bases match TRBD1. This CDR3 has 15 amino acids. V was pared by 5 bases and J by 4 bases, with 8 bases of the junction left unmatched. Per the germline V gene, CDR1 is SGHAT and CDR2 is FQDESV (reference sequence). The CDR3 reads CASSITGTGTYGYTF. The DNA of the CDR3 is TGTGCCAGCAGCATAACCGGGACAGGGACCTATGGCTACACCTTC.

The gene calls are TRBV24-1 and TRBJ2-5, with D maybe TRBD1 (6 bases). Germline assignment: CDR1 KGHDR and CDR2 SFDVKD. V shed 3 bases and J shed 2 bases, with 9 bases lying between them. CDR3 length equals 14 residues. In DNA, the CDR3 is TGTGCCACCAGTGATCCCGGACAGCAAGAGACCCAGTACTTC. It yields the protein CATSDPGQQETQYF.

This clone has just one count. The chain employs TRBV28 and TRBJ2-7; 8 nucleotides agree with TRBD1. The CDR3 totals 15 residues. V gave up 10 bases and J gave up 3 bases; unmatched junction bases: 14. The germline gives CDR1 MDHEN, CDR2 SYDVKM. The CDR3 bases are TGTGCCATCTCTGTCGCCGGGACAGGACACTACGAGCAGTACTTC. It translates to CAISVAGTGHYEQYF.

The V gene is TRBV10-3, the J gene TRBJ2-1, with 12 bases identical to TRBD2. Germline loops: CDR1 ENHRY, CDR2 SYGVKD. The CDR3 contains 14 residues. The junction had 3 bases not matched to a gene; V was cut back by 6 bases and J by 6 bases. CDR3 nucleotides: TGTGCCATCAGCTCTAGCGGGAGGGTCAATGAGCAGTTCTTC. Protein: CAISSSGRVNEQFF.

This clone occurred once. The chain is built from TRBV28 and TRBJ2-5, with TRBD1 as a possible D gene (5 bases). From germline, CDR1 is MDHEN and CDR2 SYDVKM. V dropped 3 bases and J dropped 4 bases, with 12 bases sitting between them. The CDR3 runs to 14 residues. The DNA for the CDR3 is TGTGCCAGCAGTTTTCAGGGTCCACTAGAGACCCAGTACTTC. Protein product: CASSFQGPLETQYF. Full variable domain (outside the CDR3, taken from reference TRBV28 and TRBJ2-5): DVKVTQSSRYLVKRTGEKVFLECVQDMDHENMFWYRQDPGLGLRLIYFSYDVKMKEKGDIPEGYSVSREKKERFSLILESASTNQTSMYLCASSFQGPLETQYFGPGTRLLVL.